This entry is about one T cell receptor beta chain. The data belong to a study of cytomegalovirus exposure and HLA in healthy donors. Assay used: immunoSEQ multiplex PCR; TCRdb lists only in-frame clones, some missing. In the table there are a few hundred thousand clones, 80% to 90% of which are singletons. After removal of 0 bases from V and 2 bases from J, the junction contained 6 bases not matched to a gene. Per the germline V gene, CDR1 is GTSNPN and CDR2 is SVGIG (reference sequence). This CDR3 has 16 amino acids. The chain carries TRBV30 and TRBJ1-3, with TRBD1 matching 8 bases. The sequencing input was PBMCs. The clonotype comes from a young woman in good health and CMV-seronegative. The CDR3 nucleotides are TGTGCCTGGAGTGTAAGACACAGGGGGGCTGGAAACACCATATATTTT. Amino acids: CAWSVRHRGAGNTIYF.